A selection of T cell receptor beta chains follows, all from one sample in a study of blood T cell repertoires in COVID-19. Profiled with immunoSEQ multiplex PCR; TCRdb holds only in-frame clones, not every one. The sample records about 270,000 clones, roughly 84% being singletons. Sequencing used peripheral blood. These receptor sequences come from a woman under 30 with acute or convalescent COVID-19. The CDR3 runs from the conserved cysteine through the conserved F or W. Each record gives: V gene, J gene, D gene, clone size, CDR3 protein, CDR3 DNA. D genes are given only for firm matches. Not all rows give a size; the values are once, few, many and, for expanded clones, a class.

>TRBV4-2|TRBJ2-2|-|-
CASSQNRVGDTGELFF
TGTGCCAGCAGCCAGAACAGGGTGGGGGACACCGGGGAGCTGTTTTTT
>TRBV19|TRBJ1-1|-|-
CASSIGQGPTEAFF
TGTGCCAGTAGTATAGGCCAGGGCCCCACTGAAGCTTTCTTT
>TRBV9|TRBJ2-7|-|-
CASSMVLSSPLYEQYF
TGTGCCAGCTCCATGGTCTTGTCGTCACCACTCTACGAGCAGTACTTC
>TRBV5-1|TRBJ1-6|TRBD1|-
CASSPSGQSSYNSPLHF
TGCGCCAGCAGCCCATCGGGACAGAGCTCCTATAATTCACCCCTCCACTTT
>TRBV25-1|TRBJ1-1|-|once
CASSEFGRAATEAFF
TGTGCCAGCAGTGAATTTGGCAGGGCGGCCACTGAAGCTTTCTTT
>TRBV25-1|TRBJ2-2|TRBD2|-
CASRGLAGVSGELFF
TGTGCCAGCAGGGGACTAGCGGGAGTATCAGGGGAGCTGTTTTTT
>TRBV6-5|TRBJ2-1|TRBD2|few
CASSYSRSGSRNEQFF
TGTGCCAGCAGTTACTCGAGAAGCGGGAGCAGAAATGAGCAGTTCTTC
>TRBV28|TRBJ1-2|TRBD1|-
CASRSTGEPYGYTF
TGTGCCAGCAGGTCAACAGGGGAACCCTATGGCTACACCTTC
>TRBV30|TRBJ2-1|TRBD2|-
CAWPTGTSGFSSYNEQFF
TGTGCCTGGCCTACCGGGACTAGCGGTTTTAGCTCCTACAATGAGCAGTTCTTC
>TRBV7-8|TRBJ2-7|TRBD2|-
CASSLVGGTSGMIEQYF
TGTGCCAGCAGCTTAGTAGGGGGGACTAGCGGGATGATCGAGCAGTACTTC
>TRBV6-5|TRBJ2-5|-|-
CASSRPQGRETQYF
TGTGCCAGCAGTCGACCACAGGGAAGGGAGACCCAGTACTTC
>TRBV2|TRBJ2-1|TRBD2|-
CATGTSGSPVNEQFF
TGTGCCACTGGGACTAGCGGGAGTCCGGTCAATGAGCAGTTCTTC
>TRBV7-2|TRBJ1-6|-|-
CASSRYPTQGIRDNSPLHF
TGTGCCAGCAGCCGCTATCCCACTCAGGGTATAAGGGATAATTCACCCCTCCACTTT